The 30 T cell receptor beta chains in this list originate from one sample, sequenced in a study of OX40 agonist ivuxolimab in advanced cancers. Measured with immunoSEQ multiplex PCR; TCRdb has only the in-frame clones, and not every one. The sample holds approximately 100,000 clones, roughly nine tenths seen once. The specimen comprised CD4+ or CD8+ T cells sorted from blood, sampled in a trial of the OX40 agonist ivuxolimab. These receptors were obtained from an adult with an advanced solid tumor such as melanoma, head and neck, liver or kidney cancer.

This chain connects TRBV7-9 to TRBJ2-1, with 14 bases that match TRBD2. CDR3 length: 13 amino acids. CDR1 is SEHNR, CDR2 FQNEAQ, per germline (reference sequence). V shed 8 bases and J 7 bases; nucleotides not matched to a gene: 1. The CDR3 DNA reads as TGTGCCAGCCGACTAGCGGGAGGGAATGAGCAGTTCTTC. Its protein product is CASRLAGGNEQFF.

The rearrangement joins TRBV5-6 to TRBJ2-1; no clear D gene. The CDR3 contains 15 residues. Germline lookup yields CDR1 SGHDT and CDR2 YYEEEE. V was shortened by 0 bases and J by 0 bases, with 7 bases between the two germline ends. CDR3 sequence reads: CASSLGLSSYNEQFF. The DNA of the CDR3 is TGTGCCAGCAGCTTGGGTCTTAGCTCCTACAATGAGCAGTTCTTC.

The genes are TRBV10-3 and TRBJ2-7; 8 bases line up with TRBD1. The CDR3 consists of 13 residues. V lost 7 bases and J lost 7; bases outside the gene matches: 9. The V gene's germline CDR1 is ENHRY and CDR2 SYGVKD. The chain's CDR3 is CAITPQGAGEQYF. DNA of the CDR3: TGTGCCATCACGCCCCAGGGGGCGGGGGAGCAGTACTTC.

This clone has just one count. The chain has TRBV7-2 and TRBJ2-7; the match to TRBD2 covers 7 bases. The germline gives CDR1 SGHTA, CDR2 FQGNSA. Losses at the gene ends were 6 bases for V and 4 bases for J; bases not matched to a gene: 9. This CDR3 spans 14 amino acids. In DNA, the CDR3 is TGTGCCAGCAGAGGTAGCGGGCTTACATACGAGCAGTACTTC. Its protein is CASRGSGLTYEQYF.

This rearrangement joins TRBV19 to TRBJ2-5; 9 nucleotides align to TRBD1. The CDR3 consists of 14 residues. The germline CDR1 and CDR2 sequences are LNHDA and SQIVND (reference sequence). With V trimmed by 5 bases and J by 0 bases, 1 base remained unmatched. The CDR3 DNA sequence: TGTGCCAGTAGTCGGACAGGGGACCAAGAGACCCAGTACTTC. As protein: CASSRTGDQETQYF.

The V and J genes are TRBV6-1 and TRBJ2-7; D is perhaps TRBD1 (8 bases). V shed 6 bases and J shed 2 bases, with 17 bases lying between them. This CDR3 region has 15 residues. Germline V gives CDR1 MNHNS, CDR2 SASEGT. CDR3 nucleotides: TGTGCCAGCAGAAGCGGGACAGGCTTAACCTACGAGCAGTACTTC. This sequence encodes CASRSGTGLTYEQYF.

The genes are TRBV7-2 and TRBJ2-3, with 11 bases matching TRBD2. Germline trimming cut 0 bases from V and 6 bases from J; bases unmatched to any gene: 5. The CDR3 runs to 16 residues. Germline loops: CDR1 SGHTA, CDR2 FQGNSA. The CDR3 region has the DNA TGTGCCAGCAGCTTAGCTGGGGCTAGCGGGAGGGATACGCAGTATTTT. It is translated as CASSLAGASGRDTQYF.

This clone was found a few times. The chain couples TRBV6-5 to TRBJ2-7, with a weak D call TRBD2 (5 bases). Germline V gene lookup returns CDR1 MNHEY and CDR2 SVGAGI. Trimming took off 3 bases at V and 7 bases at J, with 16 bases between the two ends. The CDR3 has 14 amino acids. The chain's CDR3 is CASSYSAGFMEQYF. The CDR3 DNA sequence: TGTGCCAGCAGTTATTCGGCGGGTTTCATGGAGCAGTACTTC.

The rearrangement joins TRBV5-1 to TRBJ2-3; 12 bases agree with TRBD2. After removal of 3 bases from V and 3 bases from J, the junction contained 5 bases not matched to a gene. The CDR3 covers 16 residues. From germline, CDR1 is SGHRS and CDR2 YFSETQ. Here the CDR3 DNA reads TGCGCCAGCAGCTCCGGACTAGCGGGGACTACAGATACGCAGTATTTT. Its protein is CASSSGLAGTTDTQYF. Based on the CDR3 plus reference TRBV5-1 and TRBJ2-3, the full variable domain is KAGVTQTPRYLIKTRGQQVTLSCSPISGHRSVSWYQQTPGQGLQFLFEYFSETQRNKGNFPGRFSGRQFSNSRSEMNVSTLELGDSALYLCASSSGLAGTTDTQYFGPGTRLTVL.

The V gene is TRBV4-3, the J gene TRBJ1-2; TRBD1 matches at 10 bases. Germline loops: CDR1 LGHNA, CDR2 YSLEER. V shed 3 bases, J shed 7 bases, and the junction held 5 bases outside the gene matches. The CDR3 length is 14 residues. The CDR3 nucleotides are TGCGCCAGCAGCCAGGTGGGACAGGGGTTTGGCTACACCTTC. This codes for CASSQVGQGFGYTF.

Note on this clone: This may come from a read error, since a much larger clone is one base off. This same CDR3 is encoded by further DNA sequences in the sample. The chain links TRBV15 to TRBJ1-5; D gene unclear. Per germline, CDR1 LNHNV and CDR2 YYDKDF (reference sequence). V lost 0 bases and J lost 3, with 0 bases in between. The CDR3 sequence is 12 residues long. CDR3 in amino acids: CATSRDNQPQHF. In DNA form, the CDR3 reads TGTGCCACCAGCAGAGACAATCAGCCCCAGCATTTT.

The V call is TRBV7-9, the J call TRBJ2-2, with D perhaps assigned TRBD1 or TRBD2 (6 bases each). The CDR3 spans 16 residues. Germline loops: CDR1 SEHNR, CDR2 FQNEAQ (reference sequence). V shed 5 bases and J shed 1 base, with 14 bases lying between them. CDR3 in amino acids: CASSIQGRENTGELFF. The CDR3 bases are TGTGCCAGCAGCATTCAGGGGCGGGAGAACACCGGGGAGCTGTTTTTT.

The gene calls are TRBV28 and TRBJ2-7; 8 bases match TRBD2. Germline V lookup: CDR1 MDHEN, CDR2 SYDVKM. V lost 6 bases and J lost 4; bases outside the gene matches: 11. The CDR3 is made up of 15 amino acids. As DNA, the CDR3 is TGTGCCAGCAGGACAGCAGGGACTAGGGATTACGAGCAGTACTTC. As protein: CASRTAGTRDYEQYF. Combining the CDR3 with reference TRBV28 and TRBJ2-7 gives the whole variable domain DVKVTQSSRYLVKRTGEKVFLECVQDMDHENMFWYRQDPGLGLRLIYFSYDVKMKEKGDIPEGYSVSREKKERFSLILESASTNQTSMYLCASRTAGTRDYEQYFGPGTRLTVT.

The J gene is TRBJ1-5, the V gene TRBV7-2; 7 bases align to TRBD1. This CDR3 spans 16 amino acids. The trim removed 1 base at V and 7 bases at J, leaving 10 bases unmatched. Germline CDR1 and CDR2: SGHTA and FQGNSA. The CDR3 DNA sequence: TGTGCCAGCAGCTTAGACGAGGGGGCGCTTTGGCAGCCCCAGCATTTT. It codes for CASSLDEGALWQPQHF.

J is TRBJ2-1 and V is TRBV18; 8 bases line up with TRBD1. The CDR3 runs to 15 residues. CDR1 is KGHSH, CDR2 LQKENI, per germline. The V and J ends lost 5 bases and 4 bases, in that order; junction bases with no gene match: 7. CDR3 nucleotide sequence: TGTGCCAGCTCATTGGACAGGGCGGGTTACAATGAGCAGTTCTTC. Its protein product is CASSLDRAGYNEQFF.

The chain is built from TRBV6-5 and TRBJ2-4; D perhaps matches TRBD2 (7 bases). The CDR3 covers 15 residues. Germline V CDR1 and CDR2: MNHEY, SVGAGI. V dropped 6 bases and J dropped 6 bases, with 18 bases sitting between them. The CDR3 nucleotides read TGTGCCAGCAGCATACACCAGGGGAGGGGAAACATTCAGTACTTC. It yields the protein CASSIHQGRGNIQYF.

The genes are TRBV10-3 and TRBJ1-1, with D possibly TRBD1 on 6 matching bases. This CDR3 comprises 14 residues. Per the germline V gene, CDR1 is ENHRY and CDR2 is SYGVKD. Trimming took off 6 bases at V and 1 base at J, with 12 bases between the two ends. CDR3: CAIRVLDRNTEAFF. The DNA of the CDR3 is TGTGCCATCAGAGTCCTGGACAGGAACACTGAAGCTTTCTTT.

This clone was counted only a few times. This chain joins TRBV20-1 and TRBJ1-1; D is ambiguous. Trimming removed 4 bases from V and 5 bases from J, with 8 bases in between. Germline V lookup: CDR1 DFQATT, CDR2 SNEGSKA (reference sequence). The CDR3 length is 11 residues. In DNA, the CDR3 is TGCAGTGCTAAGTTTTTGACTGAAGCTTTCTTT. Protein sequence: CSAKFLTEAFF.

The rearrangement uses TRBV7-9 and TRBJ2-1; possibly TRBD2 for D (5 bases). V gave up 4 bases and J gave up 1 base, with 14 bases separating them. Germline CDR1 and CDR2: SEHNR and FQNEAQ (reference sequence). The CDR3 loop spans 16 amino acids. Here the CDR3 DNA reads TGTGCCAGCAGCTACCCCTCGACGGGATCCTACAATGAGCAGTTCTTC. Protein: CASSYPSTGSYNEQFF.

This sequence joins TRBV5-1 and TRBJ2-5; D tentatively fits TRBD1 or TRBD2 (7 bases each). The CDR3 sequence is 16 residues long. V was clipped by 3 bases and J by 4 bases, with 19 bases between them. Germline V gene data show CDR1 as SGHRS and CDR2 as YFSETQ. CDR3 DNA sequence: TGCGCCAGCAGCTCGTCGATCAGGGGGGGACGAGAGACCCAGTACTTC. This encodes CASSSSIRGGRETQYF.

The CDR3: CASSPVDSSGNTIYF. In DNA form, the CDR3 reads TGTGCCAGCTCACCAGTGGATTCCTCTGGAAACACCATATATTTT. J is TRBJ1-3 and V is TRBV18, with D uncertain. CDR1 and CDR2 (germline): KGHSH, LQKENI. The length of the CDR3 is 15 residues. V was cut by 2 bases and J by 0 bases, with 8 bases left in between.

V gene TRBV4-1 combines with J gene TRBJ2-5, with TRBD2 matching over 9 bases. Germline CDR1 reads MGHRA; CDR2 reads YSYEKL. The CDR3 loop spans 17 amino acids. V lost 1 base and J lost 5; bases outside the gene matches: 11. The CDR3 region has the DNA TGCGCCAGCAGCCAAGCCCTCGGGACTAGCTTGTGGGAGACCCAGTACTTC. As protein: CASSQALGTSLWETQYF.

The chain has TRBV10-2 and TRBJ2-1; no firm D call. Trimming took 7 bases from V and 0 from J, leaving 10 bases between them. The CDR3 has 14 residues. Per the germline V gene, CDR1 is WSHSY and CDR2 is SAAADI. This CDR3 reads CASIRSSSYNEQFF. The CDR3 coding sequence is TGCGCCAGCATCAGGTCTAGCTCCTACAATGAGCAGTTCTTC.

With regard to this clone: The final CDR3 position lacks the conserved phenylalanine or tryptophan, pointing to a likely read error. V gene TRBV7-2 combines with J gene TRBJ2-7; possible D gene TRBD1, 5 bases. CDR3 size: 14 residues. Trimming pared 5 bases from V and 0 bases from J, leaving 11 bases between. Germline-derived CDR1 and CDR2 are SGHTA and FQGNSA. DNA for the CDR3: TGTGCCAGCAGCCAACAGGACCGCTCCTACGAGCAGTACTTA. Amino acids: CASSQQDRSYEQYL.

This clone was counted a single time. CDR3 residues: CASSLDGGEVETQYF. CDR3 sequence (DNA): TGTGCCAGCAGCTTAGACGGGGGAGAGGTGGAGACCCAGTACTTC. This rearrangement joins TRBV7-3 to TRBJ2-5, with D tentatively TRBD2 (6 bases). The length of the CDR3 is 15 residues. Trimming removed 2 bases from V and 5 bases from J, with 15 bases in between. CDR1 and CDR2 (germline): SGHTA, FQGTGA.

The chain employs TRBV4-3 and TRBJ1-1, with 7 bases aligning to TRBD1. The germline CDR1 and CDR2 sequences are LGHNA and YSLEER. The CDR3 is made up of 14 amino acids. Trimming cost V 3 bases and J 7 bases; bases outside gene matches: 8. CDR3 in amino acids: CASSQKTGVGEAFF. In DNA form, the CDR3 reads TGCGCCAGCAGCCAGAAAACAGGGGTTGGTGAAGCTTTCTTT.

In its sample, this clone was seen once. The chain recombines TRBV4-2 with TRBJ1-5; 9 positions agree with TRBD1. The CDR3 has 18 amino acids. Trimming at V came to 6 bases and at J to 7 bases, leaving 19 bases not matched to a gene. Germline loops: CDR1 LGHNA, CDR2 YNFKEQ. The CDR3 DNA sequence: TGTGCCAGCAGTCGCATTCTTTATCCGGGACAGGGCTGGCAGCCCCAGCATTTT. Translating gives CASSRILYPGQGWQPQHF.

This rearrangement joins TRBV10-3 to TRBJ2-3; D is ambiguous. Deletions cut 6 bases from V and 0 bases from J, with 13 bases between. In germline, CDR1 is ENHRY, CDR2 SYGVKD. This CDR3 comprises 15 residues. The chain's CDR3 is CAISKNSMSTDTQYF. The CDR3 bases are TGTGCCATCAGCAAAAATAGCATGAGCACAGATACGCAGTATTTT.

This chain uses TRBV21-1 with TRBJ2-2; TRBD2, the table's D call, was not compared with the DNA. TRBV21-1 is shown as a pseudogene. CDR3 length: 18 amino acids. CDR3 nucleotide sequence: TGTGCCAGCACAAAGGGGAGACAAGTAAGTGGGGGAGGTGGGGAGCTGTTTTTT. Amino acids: CASTKGRQVSGGGGELFF.

CDR3 amino acids: CSVGSGGGYNEQFF. CDR3 coding DNA: TGCAGCGTGGGTAGCGGGGGGGGCTACAATGAGCAGTTCTTC. This chain connects TRBV29-1 to TRBJ2-1; 11 nucleotides agree with TRBD2. V gave up 6 bases and J gave up 3 bases; unmatched junction bases: 4. Germline V CDR1 and CDR2: SQVTM, ANQGSEA. The CDR3 contains 14 residues.